This T cell receptor beta chain was observed in a study of blood T cell repertoires in COVID-19. Germline V gene sequence: CDR1 SGHAT, CDR2 FQNNGV. The CDR3 runs to 16 residues. The V segment lost 6 bases and the J segment 0 bases; nucleotides outside the gene matches: 10. Assay: immunoSEQ multiplex PCR; the TCRdb copy retains only in-frame clones and omits some. The sample has about 100,000 clones, over 75% seen once. This receptor was taken from a human donor in a cohort sampled during active COVID-19. V and J are TRBV11-2 and TRBJ2-7; 8 bases align to TRBD2. Specimen: peripheral blood. The CDR3 DNA follows: TGTGCCAGCAGTTGGGGGGTGGGACTAGGCTCCTACGAGCAGTACTTC. Translation: CASSWGVGLGSYEQYF.